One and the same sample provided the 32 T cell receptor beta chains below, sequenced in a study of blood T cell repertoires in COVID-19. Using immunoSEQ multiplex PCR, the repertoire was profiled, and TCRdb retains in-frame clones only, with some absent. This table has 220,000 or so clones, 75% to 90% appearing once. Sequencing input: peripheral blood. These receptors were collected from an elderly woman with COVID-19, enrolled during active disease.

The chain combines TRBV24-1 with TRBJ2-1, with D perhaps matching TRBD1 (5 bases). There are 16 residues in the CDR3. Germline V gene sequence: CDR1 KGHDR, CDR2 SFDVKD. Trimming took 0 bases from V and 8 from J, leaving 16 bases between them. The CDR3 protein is CATSDLNRQGRHEQFF. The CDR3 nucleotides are TGTGCCACCAGTGATTTGAACCGGCAGGGAAGGCATGAGCAGTTCTTC.

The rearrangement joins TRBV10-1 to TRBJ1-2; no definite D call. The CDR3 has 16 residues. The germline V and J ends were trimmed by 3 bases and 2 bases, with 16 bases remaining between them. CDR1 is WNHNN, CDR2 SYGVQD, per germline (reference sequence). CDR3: CASSDPPPGENYGYTF. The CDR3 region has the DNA TGCGCCAGCAGTGACCCTCCACCTGGAGAGAACTATGGCTACACCTTC.

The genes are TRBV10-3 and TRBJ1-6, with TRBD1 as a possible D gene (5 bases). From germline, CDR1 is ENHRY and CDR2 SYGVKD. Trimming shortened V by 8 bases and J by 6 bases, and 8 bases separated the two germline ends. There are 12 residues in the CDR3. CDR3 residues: CAIRQGNSPLHF. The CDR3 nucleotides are TGTGCCATCCGTCAGGGTAATTCACCCCTCCACTTT.

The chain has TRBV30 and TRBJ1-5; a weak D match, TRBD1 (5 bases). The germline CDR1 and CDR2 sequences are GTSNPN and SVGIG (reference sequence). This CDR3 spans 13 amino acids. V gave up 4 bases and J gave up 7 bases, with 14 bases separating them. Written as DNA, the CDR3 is TGTGCCTGGACTTACCGGAGGGGACAGCCCCAGCATTTT. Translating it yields CAWTYRRGQPQHF.

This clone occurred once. CDR3 nucleotides: TGCGCCAGCAGCTTGGTTCAGGATGGGGGCTACACCTTC. This gives the protein CASSLVQDGGYTF. The chain is built from TRBV5-1 and TRBJ1-2, with unresolved D. Germline V gene sequence: CDR1 SGHRS, CDR2 YFSETQ. The V end lost 0 bases, the J end lost 8 bases, and 11 bases lay between the germline ends. This CDR3 has 13 amino acids.

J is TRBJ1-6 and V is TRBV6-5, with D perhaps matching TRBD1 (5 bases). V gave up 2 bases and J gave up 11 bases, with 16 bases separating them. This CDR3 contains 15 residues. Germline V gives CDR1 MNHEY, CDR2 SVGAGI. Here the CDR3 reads CASSYLNQGRPPLHF. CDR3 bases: TGTGCCAGCAGTTACCTAAATCAGGGCCGGCCACCCCTCCACTTT.

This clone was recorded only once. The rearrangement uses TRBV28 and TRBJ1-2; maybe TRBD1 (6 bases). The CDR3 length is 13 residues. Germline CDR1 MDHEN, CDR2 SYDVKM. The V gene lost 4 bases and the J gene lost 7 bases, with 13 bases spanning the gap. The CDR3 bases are TGTGCCAGCAGTTCCGGGACAAGGGGTGGCTACACCTTC. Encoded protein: CASSSGTRGGYTF.

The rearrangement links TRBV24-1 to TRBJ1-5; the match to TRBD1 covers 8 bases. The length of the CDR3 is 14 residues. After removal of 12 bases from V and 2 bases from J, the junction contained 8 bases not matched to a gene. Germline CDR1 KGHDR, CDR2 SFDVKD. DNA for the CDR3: TGTGCCGCAGGGGGCCCCCGAGGCAATCAGCCCCAGCATTTT. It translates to CAAGGPRGNQPQHF.

Here the CDR3 DNA reads TGTGCCAGCAGCGACCGAGGGGGGGCGGATACTGAAGCTTTCTTT. Translating it yields CASSDRGGADTEAFF. The chain uses TRBV9 and TRBJ1-1; D may be TRBD1 (6 bases). Germline V gene data show CDR1 as SGDLS and CDR2 as YYNGEE. V was trimmed by 3 bases and J by 5 bases, leaving 17 bases between them. The CDR3 spans 15 residues.

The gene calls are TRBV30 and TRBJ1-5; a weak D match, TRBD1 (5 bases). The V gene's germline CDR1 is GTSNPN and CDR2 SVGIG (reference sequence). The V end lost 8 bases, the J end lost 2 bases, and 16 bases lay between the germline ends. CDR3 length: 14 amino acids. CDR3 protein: CAGSTRGRNQPQHF. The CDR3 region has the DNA TGTGCCGGTTCTACAAGGGGCCGCAATCAGCCCCAGCATTTT.

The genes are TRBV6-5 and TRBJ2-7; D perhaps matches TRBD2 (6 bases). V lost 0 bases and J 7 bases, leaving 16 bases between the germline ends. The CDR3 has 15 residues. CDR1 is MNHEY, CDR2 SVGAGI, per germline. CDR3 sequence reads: CASSYSGGEWGEQYF. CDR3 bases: TGTGCCAGCAGTTACTCCGGAGGGGAATGGGGAGAGCAGTACTTC.

In DNA form, the CDR3 reads TGTGCCAGCAGTCAGACAGTACATCAGCCCCAGCATTTT. Protein product: CASSQTVHQPQHF. The V call is TRBV28, the J call TRBJ1-5; the D gene is possibly TRBD1 (5 bases). Germline assignment: CDR1 MDHEN and CDR2 SYDVKM. This CDR3 has 13 amino acids. V was shortened by 5 bases and J by 5 bases, with 10 bases between the two germline ends.

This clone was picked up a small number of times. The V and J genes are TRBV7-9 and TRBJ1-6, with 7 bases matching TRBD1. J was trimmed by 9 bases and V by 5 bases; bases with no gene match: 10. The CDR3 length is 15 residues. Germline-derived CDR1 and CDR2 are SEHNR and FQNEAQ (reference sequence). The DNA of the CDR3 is TGTGCCAGCAGCCCCCCCAGGGGGAAGGGTTCACCCCTCCACTTT. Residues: CASSPPRGKGSPLHF.

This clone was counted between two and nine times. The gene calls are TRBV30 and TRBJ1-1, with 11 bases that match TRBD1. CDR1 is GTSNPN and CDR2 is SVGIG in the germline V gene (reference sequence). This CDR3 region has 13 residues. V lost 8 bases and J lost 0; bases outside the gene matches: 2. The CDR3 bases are TGTGCCGGGACAGGGGGGATGAACACTGAAGCTTTCTTT. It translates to CAGTGGMNTEAFF.

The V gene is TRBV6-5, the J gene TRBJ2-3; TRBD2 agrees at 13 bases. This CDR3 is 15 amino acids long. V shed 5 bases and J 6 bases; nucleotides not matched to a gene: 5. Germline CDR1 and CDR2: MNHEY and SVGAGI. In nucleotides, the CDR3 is TGTGCCAGCAGTCTCGGACTAGCGGGGGTGGATACGCAGTATTTT. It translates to CASSLGLAGVDTQYF.

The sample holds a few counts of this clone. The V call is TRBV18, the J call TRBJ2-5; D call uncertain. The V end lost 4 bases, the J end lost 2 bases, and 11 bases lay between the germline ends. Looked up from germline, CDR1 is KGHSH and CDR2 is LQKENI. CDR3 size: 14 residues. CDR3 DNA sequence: TGTGCCAGCTCACTTGTGTCGGAGCAAGAGACCCAGTACTTC. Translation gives CASSLVSEQETQYF.

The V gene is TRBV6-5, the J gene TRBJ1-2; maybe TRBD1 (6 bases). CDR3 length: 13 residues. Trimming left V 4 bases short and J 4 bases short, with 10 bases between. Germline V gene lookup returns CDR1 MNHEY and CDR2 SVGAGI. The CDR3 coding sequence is TGTGCCAGCAGTTCCCAGGGGAGCTATGGCTACACCTTC. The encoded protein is CASSSQGSYGYTF.

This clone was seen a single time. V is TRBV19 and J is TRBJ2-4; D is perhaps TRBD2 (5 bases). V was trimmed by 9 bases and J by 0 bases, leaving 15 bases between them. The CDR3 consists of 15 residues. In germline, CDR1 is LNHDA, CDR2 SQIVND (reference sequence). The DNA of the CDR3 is TGTGCCAGCTCGCCCCGGGGATTAGCCAAAAACATTCAGTACTTC. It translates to CASSPRGLAKNIQYF.

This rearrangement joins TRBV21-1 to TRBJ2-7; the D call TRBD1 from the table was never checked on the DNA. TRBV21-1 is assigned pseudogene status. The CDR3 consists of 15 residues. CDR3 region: CASNLGGGIAYEQYF. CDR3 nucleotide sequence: TGTGCCAGTAACCTAGGAGGGGGCATAGCCTACGAGCAGTACTTC.

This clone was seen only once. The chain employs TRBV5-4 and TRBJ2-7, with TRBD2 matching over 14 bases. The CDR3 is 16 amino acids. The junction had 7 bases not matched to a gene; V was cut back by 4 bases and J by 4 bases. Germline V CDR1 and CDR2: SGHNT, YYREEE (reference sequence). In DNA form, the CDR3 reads TGTGCCAGCAGCCCGGGACTAGCGGGAGAACGGTACGAGCAGTACTTC. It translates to CASSPGLAGERYEQYF.

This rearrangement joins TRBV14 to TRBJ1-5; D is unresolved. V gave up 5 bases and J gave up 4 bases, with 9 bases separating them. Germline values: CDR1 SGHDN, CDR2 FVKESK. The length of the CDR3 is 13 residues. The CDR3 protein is CASSASGNQPQHF. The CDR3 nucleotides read TGTGCCAGCAGCGCCTCGGGTAATCAGCCCCAGCATTTT.

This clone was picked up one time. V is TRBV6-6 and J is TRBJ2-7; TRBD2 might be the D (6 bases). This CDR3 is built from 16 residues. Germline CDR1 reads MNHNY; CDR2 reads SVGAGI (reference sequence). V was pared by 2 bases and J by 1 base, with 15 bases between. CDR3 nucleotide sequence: TGTGCCAGCAGTTACCAAATGGGGGGAGCTTCCTACGAGCAGTACTTC. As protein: CASSYQMGGASYEQYF.

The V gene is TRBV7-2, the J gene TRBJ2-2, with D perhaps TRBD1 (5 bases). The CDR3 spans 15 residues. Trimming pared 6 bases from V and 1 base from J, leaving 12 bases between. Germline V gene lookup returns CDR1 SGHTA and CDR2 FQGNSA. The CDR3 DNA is TGTGCCAGCAGACCTGGACACGTGAACACCGGGGAGCTGTTTTTT. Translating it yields CASRPGHVNTGELFF.

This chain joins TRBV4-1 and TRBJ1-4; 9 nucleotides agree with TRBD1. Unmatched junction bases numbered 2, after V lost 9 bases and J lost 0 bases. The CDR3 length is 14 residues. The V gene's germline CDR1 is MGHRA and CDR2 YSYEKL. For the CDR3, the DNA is TGCGCCAGTGGACAGGGGCCAACTAATGAAAAACTGTTTTTT. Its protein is CASGQGPTNEKLFF.

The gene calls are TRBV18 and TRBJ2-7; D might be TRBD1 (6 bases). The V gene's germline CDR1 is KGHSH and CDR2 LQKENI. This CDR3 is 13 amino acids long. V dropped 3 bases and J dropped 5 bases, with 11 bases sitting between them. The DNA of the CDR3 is TGTGCCAGCTCACCGGACAGAACCAACGAGCAGTACTTC. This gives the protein CASSPDRTNEQYF. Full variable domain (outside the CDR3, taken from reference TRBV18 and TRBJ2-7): NAGVMQNPRHLVRRRGQEARLRCSPMKGHSHVYWYRQLPEEGLKFMVYLQKENIIDESGMPKERFSAEFPKEGPSILRIQQVVRGDSAAYFCASSPDRTNEQYFGPGTRLTVT.

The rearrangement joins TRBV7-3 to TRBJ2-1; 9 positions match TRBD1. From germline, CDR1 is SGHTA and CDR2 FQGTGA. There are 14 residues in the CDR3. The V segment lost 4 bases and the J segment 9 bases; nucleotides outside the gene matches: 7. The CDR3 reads CASSSDRGAGEQFF. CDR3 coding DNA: TGTGCCAGCAGCTCGGACAGGGGAGCGGGTGAGCAGTTCTTC.

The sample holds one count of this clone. The CDR3 nucleotides read TGTGCCAGCAGCCAAGGAGTAGCCCACGGGGAGCAGTACTTC. Protein: CASSQGVAHGEQYF. This chain connects TRBV3-1 (or the pseudogene TRBV3-2) to TRBJ2-7; no clear D gene. The germline CDR1 and CDR2 sequences are LGHDT and YNNKEL (reference sequence). V was trimmed by 1 base and J by 7 bases, leaving 14 bases between them. This CDR3 region has 14 residues.

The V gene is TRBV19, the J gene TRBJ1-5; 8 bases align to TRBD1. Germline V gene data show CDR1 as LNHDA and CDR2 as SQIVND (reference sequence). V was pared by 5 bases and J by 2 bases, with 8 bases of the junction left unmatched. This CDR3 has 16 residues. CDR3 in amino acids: CASSPLDRAGNQPQHF. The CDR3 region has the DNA TGTGCCAGTAGTCCCCTGGACAGGGCAGGCAATCAGCCCCAGCATTTT.

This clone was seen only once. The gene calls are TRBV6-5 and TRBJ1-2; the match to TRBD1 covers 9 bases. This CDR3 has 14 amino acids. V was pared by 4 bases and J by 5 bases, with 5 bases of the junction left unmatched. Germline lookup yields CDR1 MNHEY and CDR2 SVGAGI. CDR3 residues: CASSWGTGLYGYTF. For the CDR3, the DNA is TGTGCCAGCAGTTGGGGGACAGGGCTTTATGGCTACACCTTC.

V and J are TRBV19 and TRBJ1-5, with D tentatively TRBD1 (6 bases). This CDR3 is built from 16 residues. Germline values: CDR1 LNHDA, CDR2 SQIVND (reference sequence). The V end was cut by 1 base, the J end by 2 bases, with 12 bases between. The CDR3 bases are TGTGCCAGTAGTATAGGGACAGTTTCCGGCAATCAGCCCCAGCATTTT. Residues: CASSIGTVSGNQPQHF.

CDR3 coding DNA: TGTGCCAGTCGACAGGGATCAGGGCCCCAGCATTTT. It translates to CASRQGSGPQHF. The chain recombines TRBV2 with TRBJ1-5; 7 nucleotides line up with TRBD1. Per germline, CDR1 SNHLY and CDR2 FYNNEI. With V trimmed by 9 bases and J by 9 bases, 8 bases remained unmatched. The CDR3 extends over 12 amino acids. Using reference TRBV2 and TRBJ1-5 for the parts outside the CDR3, the full variable domain is EPEVTQTPSHQVTQMGQEVILRCVPISNHLYFYWYRQILGQKVEFLVSFYNNEISEKSEIFDDQFSVERPDGSNFTLKIRSTKLEDSAMYFCASRQGSGPQHFGDGTRLSIL.

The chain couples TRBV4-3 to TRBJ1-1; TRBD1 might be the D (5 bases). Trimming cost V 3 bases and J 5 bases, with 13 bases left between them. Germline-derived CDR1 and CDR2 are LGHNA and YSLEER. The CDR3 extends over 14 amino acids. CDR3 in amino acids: CASSQGGKKTEAFF. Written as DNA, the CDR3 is TGCGCCAGCAGCCAGGGGGGAAAGAAAACTGAAGCTTTCTTT.